The next 15 T cell receptor beta chains were all read from a single sample in a study of T cells in Graves' hyperthyroidism and ophthalmopathy. Using RNA transcripts as the source, TCR beta CDR3 regions were amplified. The HTBI primer set drove a first-round RT-PCR of the TCR CDR3. TCRdb called the multiplex PCR reads again in MiXCR, with one record for every CDR3 protein. The sample contains about 210,000 distinct CDR3 sequences, approximately 17% of which appear only once. The source material was blood. These receptors were taken from a man between 50 and 59 years old with Graves' hyperthyroidism.

Many counts were recorded for this clonotype. The chain couples TRBV20-1 to TRBJ1-1; D call uncertain. V was trimmed by 6 bases and J by 1 base, leaving 12 bases between them. CDR3 size: 13 residues. Germline V gives CDR1 DFQATT, CDR2 SNEGSKA (reference sequence). The CDR3 reads CSAQEAPNTEAFF. In DNA, the CDR3 is TGCAGTGCCCAGGAGGCCCCGAACACTGAAGCTTTCTTT.

J is TRBJ2-7 and V is TRBV28; D uncertain. This CDR3 is built from 13 residues. V lost 4 bases to trimming and J lost 2 bases, with 9 bases between them. CDR1 is MDHEN, CDR2 SYDVKM, per germline. The CDR3 coding sequence is TGTGCCAGCAGTTCTACGTCCACCTACGAGCAGTACTTC. It encodes CASSSTSTYEQYF.

The chain recombines TRBV4-3 with TRBJ2-7; TRBD1 matches 10 bases. Germline loops: CDR1 LGHNA, CDR2 YSLEER. V gave up 0 bases and J gave up 3 bases; unmatched junction bases: 5. The CDR3 extends over 16 amino acids. The CDR3: CASSQDLDRGRYEQYF. CDR3 sequence (DNA): TGCGCCAGCAGCCAAGATCTTGACAGGGGGCGCTACGAGCAGTACTTC.

This clonotype was seen ten or more times. V is TRBV5-1 and J is TRBJ1-1; unclear D gene. The CDR3 runs to 15 residues. Deletions cut 0 bases from V and 3 bases from J, with 12 bases between. Germline V gives CDR1 SGHRS, CDR2 YFSETQ. The CDR3 spells CASSLARNWDTEAFF. CDR3 nucleotide sequence: TGCGCCAGCAGCTTGGCAAGGAATTGGGACACTGAAGCTTTCTTT.

This clonotype was seen repeatedly, ten times or more. The chain recombines TRBV20-1 with TRBJ1-5, with D uncertain. V lost 0 bases, J lost 6 bases, and 9 bases lay in between. Germline V gene sequence: CDR1 DFQATT, CDR2 SNEGSKA (reference sequence). This CDR3 region has 13 residues. This CDR3 is CSARDLFGQPQHF. The DNA of the CDR3 is TGCAGTGCTAGAGATCTCTTTGGTCAGCCCCAGCATTTT.

This clonotype was seen at least ten times. This rearrangement joins TRBV6-2 or TRBV6-3 to TRBJ2-5; D not resolved. Germline CDR1 reads MNHEY; CDR2 reads SVGEGT. V lost 0 bases and J lost 5, with 19 bases in between. The CDR3 consists of 17 residues. DNA for the CDR3: TGTGCCAGCAGTTACTCGCCTTCTGAATGGTTCATTGAGACCCAGTACTTC. It yields the protein CASSYSPSEWFIETQYF.

The chain couples TRBV18 to TRBJ2-7; tentatively, D is TRBD1 or TRBD2 (5 bases each). The germline V and J ends were trimmed by 2 bases and 2 bases, with 7 bases remaining between them. The CDR3 has 13 residues. Germline CDR1 reads KGHSH; CDR2 reads LQKENI. The CDR3 coding sequence is TGTGCCAGCTCACCATCGGGACCCTACGAGCAGTACTTC. This translates into CASSPSGPYEQYF. The variable domain in full, completed from reference TRBV18 and TRBJ2-7, reads NAGVMQNPRHLVRRRGQEARLRCSPMKGHSHVYWYRQLPEEGLKFMVYLQKENIIDESGMPKERFSAEFPKEGPSILRIQQVVRGDSAAYFCASSPSGPYEQYFGPGTRLTVT.

The J gene is TRBJ2-6, the V gene TRBV15, with 8 positions matching TRBD1. The CDR3 has 16 residues. J gave up 3 bases and V 5 bases, and 6 bases lay outside the gene matches. Germline V lookup: CDR1 LNHNV, CDR2 YYDKDF (reference sequence). This CDR3 reads CATSDTGGGGANVLTF. The CDR3 nucleotides read TGTGCCACCAGCGATACAGGGGGAGGTGGGGCCAACGTCCTGACTTTC.

The rearrangement uses TRBV20-1 and TRBJ2-5; D perhaps matches TRBD2 (5 bases). Trimming took off 7 bases at V and 5 bases at J, with 14 bases between the two ends. The germline V gene encodes CDR1 DFQATT and CDR2 SNEGSKA (reference sequence). The CDR3 has 12 amino acids. The CDR3 here is CSVSEGSETQYF. Here the CDR3 DNA reads TGCAGTGTCAGCGAGGGTTCCGAGACCCAGTACTTC.

This clonotype was seen once. The genes are TRBV6-1 and TRBJ2-2, with 10 bases fitting TRBD1. The ends lost 6 bases at V and 3 bases at J; junction bases unmatched: 4. The germline V gene has CDR1 MNHNS and CDR2 SASEGT. The CDR3 consists of 15 residues. CDR3 coding DNA: TGTGCCAGCAGAGAGGGACAGGGGCACACCGGGGAGCTGTTTTTT. It encodes CASREGQGHTGELFF.

The sample holds many counts of this clonotype. The chain combines TRBV15 with TRBJ1-2; possible D gene TRBD1, 6 bases. V was clipped by 0 bases and J by 6 bases, with 17 bases between them. The length of the CDR3 is 16 residues. Germline V gene sequence: CDR1 LNHNV, CDR2 YYDKDF (reference sequence). CDR3 residues: CATSRDPPDSLNGYTF. The CDR3 coding sequence is TGTGCCACCAGCAGAGATCCCCCGGACAGTTTGAATGGCTACACCTTC.

This clonotype was observed a handful of times. The V gene is TRBV5-8, the J gene TRBJ1-2, with 9 bases fitting TRBD1. Germline V gene sequence: CDR1 SGHTS, CDR2 YDEGEE. J lost 8 bases, V lost 4 bases, and 6 bases had no gene match. The CDR3 extends over 13 amino acids. For the CDR3, the DNA is TGTGCCAGCAGCCCGGACAGGGGTAACGGCTACACCTTC. Translating gives CASSPDRGNGYTF.

This clonotype was counted a few times. The V call is TRBV6-1, the J call TRBJ2-5, with 9 nucleotides matching TRBD1. In germline, CDR1 is MNHNS, CDR2 SASEGT. The ends lost 8 bases at V and 1 base at J; junction bases unmatched: 11. The CDR3 has 16 residues. The CDR3 bases are TGTGCCAGCGGGGGGGGACAGGGAGGGTCCCAAGAGACCCAGTACTTC. Protein product: CASGGGQGGSQETQYF.

The chain employs TRBV30 and TRBJ2-1; 7 bases map to TRBD1. V gave up 1 base and J gave up 8 bases; unmatched junction bases: 8. Germline CDR1 GTSNPN, CDR2 SVGIG (reference sequence). CDR3 length: 14 residues. Here the CDR3 reads CAWSATGNIDEQFF. DNA for the CDR3: TGTGCCTGGAGTGCGACAGGGAATATCGATGAGCAGTTCTTC.

The V gene is TRBV7-9, the J gene TRBJ1-1, with a weak D call TRBD1 (5 bases). This CDR3 contains 13 residues. CDR1 and CDR2 (germline): SEHNR, FQNEAQ (reference sequence). The V end was cut by 1 base, the J end by 6 bases, with 9 bases between. CDR3 nucleotide sequence: TGTGCCAGCAGCTTAGTTCAGGGTTCTGAAGCTTTCTTT. Encoded protein: CASSLVQGSEAFF. Drawing the rest from reference TRBV7-9 and TRBJ1-1, the complete variable domain is DTGVSQNPRHKITKRGQNVTFRCDPISEHNRLYWYRQTLGQGPEFLTYFQNEAQLEKSRLLSDRFSAERPKGSFSTLEIQRTEQGDSAMYLCASSLVQGSEAFFGQGTRLTVV.